These T cell receptor beta chains were read from a single sample in a study of blood T cell repertoires in COVID-19. Libraries were prepared by immunoSEQ multiplex PCR; TCRdb keeps only in-frame clonotypes and omits some of them. Here the sample spans about 260,000 clones, about 91% being singletons. Input material: peripheral blood. These TCRs come from a person aged 18 to 35 with COVID-19, enrolled during active disease. CDR3s include the opening cysteine and the closing phenylalanine or tryptophan. The D gene is left open where the match is weak.

>TRBJ1-5|TRBV28|NA
CASSFGRGRQPQHF
>TRBJ1-2|TRBV3-1/TRBV3-2|NA
CASSGIGQSIYGYTF
>TRBJ2-7|TRBV28|NA
CASSGQGDEQYF
>TRBJ1-1|TRBV28|TRBD1
CASSSRRDRGARWTEAFF
>TRBJ2-1|TRBV6-2/TRBV6-3|TRBD2
CASSSAGAGGYNEQFF
>TRBJ2-1|TRBV7-9|TRBD1
CASSRDRLPNNEQFF
>TRBJ2-1|TRBV7-8|NA
CASSLASSEQFF
>TRBJ2-1|TRBV7-9|TRBD2
CASSPGLAVPRSNEQFF
>TRBJ2-2|TRBV19|TRBD2
CASSEEGGLPGELFF
>TRBJ1-2|TRBV4-1|NA
CASRQTALGNYGYTF
>TRBJ2-1|TRBV9|TRBD1
CASSRGQGTGGSYNEQFF
>TRBJ2-2|TRBV19|TRBD1
CASSIGTGNTGELFF
>TRBJ2-1|TRBV27|TRBD2
CASSLMAGEGYNEQFF
>TRBJ2-1|TRBV29-1|TRBD1
CSVVGTGGNEQFF
>TRBJ1-5|TRBV28|TRBD1
CASKQGNSNQPQHF
>TRBJ1-2|TRBV2|NA
CASSEGAQTNYGYTF
>TRBJ1-1|TRBV4-3|NA
CASSLVGAGNTEAFF
>TRBJ2-4|TRBV12-5|NA
CASGPGYIQYF
>TRBJ2-2|TRBV24-1|NA
CATVDSFNTGELFF
>TRBJ1-2|TRBV24-1|NA
CATSDVTHRGGYTF
>TRBJ2-7|TRBV5-6|TRBD2
CASSLGEGIFSYEQYF
>TRBJ1-6|TRBV7-8|NA
CASSLGTGSSYNSPLHF
>TRBJ2-2|TRBV6-2/TRBV6-3|TRBD2
CASSYSSGGPDTGELFF
>TRBJ2-7|TRBV9|NA
CASSEGGGSSYEQYF
>TRBJ1-5|TRBV25-1|TRBD1
CASQDRGNNQPQHF
>TRBJ2-1|TRBV5-6|NA
CASSWGSAYNEQFF
>TRBJ1-1|TRBV6-5|NA
CASSPLDKEGAFF
>TRBJ2-1|TRBV5-4|NA
CASSLFSSYGEQFF
>TRBJ2-3|TRBV2|TRBD1
CASIGTGITDTQYF
>TRBJ2-5|TRBV5-1|TRBD1
CASSPGVGDHRGETQYF
>TRBJ2-3|TRBV24-1|TRBD1
CATSDPRGPGDTQYF
>TRBJ2-7|TRBV3-1/TRBV3-2|TRBD2
CASSQGLGPYEQYF
>TRBJ1-2|TRBV6-5|NA
CASSRAGNYGYTF
>TRBJ2-2|TRBV6-2/TRBV6-3|TRBD2
CASSYPPLAGSNSGELFF
>TRBJ2-3|TRBV19|NA
CASSIGNGGGTDTQYF
>TRBJ2-1|TRBV9|TRBD2
CASSATLAGGYNEQFF
>TRBJ2-1|TRBV6-5|TRBD2
CASSYEGFGRANEQFF
>TRBJ2-7|TRBV23-1|TRBD1
CASSLNTTGPPSRFYEQYF
>TRBJ1-1|TRBV5-8|TRBD1
CASRLTGTGETEAFF
>TRBJ1-5|TRBV19|NA
CASSGGQPQHF
>TRBJ1-5|TRBV12-3/TRBV12-4|NA
CASSPMSNQPQHF